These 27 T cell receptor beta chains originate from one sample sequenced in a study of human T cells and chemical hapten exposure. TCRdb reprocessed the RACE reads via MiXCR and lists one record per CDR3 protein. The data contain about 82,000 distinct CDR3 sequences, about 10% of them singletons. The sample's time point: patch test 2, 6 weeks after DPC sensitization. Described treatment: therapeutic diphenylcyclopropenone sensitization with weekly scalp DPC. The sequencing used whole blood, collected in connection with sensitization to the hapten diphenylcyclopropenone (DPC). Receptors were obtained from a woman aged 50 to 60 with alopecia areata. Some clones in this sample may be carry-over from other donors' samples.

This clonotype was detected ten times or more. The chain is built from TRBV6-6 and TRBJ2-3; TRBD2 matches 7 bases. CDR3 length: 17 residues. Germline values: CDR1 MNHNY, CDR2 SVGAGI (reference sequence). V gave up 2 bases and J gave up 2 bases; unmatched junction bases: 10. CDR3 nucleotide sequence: TGTGCCAGCAGTTACCCTAAGACTAGCTACAACACAGATACGCAGTATTTT. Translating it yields CASSYPKTSYNTDTQYF.

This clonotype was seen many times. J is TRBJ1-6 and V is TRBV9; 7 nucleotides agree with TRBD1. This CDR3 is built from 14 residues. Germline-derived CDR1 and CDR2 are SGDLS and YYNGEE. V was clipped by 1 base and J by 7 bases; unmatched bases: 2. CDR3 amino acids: CASSVQGGNSPLHF. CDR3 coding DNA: TGTGCCAGCAGCGTACAAGGGGGCAATTCACCCCTCCACTTT.

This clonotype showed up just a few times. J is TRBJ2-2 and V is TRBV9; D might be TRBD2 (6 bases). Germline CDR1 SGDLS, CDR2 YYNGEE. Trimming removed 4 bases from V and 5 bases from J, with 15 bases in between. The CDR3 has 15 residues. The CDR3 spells CASSLTTAGTGELFF. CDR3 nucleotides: TGTGCCAGCAGCTTAACGACGGCGGGGACCGGGGAGCTGTTTTTT.

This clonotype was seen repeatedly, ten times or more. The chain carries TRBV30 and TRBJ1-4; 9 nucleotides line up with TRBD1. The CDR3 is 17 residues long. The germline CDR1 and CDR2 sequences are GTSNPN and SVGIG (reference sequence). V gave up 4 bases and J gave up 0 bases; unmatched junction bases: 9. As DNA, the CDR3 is TGTGCCTGGATGGAGACAGGGGGGCCTGCAACTAATGAAAAACTGTTTTTT. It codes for CAWMETGGPATNEKLFF.

The CDR3 reads CSAQGGRALVDTQYF. CDR3 nucleotides: TGCAGTGCACAAGGCGGGAGGGCCTTAGTAGATACGCAGTATTTT. The V call is TRBV20-1, the J call TRBJ2-3, with 9 bases aligning to TRBD2. The germline V gene encodes CDR1 DFQATT and CDR2 SNEGSKA (reference sequence). This CDR3 has 15 residues. The V segment lost 6 bases and the J segment 5 bases; nucleotides outside the gene matches: 12.

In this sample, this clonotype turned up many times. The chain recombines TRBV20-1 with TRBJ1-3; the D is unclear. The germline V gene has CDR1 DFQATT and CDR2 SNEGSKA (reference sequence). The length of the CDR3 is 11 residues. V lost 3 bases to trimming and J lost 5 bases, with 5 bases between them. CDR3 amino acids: CSARSRNTIYF. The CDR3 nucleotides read TGCAGTGCTAGGAGTAGAAACACCATATATTTT.

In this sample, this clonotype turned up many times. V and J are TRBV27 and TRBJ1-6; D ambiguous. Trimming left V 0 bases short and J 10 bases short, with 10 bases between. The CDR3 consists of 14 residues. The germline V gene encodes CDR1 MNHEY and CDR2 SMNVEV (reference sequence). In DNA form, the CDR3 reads TGTGCCAGCAGTTTATCGTCCCACGGCTCACCCCTCCACTTT. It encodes CASSLSSHGSPLHF.

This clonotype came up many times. The CDR3 DNA sequence: TGCAGTGCTAGAGTTTTCGCGGGAGTACTCAACGAGCAGTACTTC. The encoded protein is CSARVFAGVLNEQYF. The chain joins TRBV20-1 to TRBJ2-7, with TRBD2 matching over 7 bases. The V segment lost 1 base and the J segment 5 bases; nucleotides outside the gene matches: 11. The CDR3 runs 15 residues. Germline lookup yields CDR1 DFQATT and CDR2 SNEGSKA (reference sequence).

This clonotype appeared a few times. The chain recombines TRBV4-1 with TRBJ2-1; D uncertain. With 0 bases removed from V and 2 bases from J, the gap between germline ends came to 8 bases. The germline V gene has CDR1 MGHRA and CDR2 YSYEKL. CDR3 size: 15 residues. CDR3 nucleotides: TGCGCCAGCAGCCAAGATCCGGCAACCTACAATGAGCAGTTCTTC. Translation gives CASSQDPATYNEQFF.

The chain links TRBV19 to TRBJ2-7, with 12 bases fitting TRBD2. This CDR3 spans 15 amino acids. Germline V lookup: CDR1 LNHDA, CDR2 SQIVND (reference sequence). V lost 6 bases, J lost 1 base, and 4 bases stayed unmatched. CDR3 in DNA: TGTGCCAGTAGCGAGACTAGCGGGAGATCCTACGAGCAGTACTTC. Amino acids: CASSETSGRSYEQYF. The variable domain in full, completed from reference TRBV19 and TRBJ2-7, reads DGGITQSPKYLFRKEGQNVTLSCEQNLNHDAMYWYRQDPGQGLRLIYYSQIVNDFQKGDIAEGYSVSREKKESFPLTVTSAQKNPTAFYLCASSETSGRSYEQYFGPGTRLTVT.

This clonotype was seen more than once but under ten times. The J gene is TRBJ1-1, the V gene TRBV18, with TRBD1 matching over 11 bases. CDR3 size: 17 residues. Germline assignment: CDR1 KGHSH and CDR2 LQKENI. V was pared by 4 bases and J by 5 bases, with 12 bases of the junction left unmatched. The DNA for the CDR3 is TGTGCCAGCTCACGACAGGGACAGGGGGGATTTGGGACTGAAGCTTTCTTT. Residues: CASSRQGQGGFGTEAFF.

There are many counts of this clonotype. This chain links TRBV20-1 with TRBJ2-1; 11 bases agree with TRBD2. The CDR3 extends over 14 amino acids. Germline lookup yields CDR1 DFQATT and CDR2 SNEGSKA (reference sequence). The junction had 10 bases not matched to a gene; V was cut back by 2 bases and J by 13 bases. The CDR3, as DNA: TGCAGTGCTAGACTCGGACTAGCGGGTTACCCTCAGTTCTTC. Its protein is CSARLGLAGYPQFF.

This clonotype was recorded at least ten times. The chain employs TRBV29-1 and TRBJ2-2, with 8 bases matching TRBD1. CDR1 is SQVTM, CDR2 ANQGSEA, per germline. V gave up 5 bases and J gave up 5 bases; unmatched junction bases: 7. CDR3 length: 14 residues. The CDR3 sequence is CSVRWTGRTGELFF. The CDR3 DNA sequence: TGCAGCGTTCGCTGGACAGGGAGAACCGGGGAGCTGTTTTTT.

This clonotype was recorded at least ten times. The CDR3 DNA reads as TGCAGCGTTGACCTGCGGGACCAAGAGACCCAGTACTTC. This codes for CSVDLRDQETQYF. The chain carries TRBV29-1 and TRBJ2-5; perhaps TRBD2 as D (5 bases). V was pared by 3 bases and J by 0 bases, with 8 bases between. The length of the CDR3 is 13 residues. Germline CDR1 reads SQVTM; CDR2 reads ANQGSEA.

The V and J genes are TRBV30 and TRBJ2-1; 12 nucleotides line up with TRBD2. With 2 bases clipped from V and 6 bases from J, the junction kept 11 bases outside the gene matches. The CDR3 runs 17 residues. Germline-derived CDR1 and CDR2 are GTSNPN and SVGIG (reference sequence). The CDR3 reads CAWSIMRLAGVFNEQFF. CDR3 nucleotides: TGTGCCTGGAGTATTATGAGACTAGCGGGAGTGTTCAATGAGCAGTTCTTC.

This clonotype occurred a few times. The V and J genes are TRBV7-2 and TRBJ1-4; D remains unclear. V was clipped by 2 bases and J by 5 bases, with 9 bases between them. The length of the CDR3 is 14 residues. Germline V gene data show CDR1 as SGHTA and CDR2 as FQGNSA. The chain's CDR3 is CASSLTGPNEKLFF. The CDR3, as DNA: TGTGCCAGCAGCTTAACTGGTCCGAATGAAAAACTGTTTTTT.

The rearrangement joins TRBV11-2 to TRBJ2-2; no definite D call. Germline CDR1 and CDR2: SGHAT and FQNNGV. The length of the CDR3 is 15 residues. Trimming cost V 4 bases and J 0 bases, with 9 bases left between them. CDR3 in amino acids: CASSSVRANTGELFF. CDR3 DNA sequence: TGTGCCAGCAGCTCAGTTCGCGCGAACACCGGGGAGCTGTTTTTT.

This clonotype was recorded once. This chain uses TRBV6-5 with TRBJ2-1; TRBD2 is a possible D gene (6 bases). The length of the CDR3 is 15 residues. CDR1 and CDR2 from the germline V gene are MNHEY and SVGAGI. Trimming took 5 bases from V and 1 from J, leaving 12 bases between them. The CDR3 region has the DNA TGTGCCAGCAGTCTCGGGACTCTGTCCTACAATGAGCAGTTCTTC. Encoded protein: CASSLGTLSYNEQFF.

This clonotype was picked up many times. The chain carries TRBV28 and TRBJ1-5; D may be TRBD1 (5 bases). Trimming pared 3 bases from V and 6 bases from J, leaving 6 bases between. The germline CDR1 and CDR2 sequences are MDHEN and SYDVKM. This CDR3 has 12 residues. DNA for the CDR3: TGTGCCAGCAGTTTTGGGGGTCAGCCCCAGCATTTT. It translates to CASSFGGQPQHF.

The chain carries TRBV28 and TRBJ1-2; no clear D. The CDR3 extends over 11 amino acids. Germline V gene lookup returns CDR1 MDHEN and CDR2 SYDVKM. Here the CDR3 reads CALGTNYGYTF. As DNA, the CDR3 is TGTGCTTTGGGTACTAACTATGGCTACACCTTC.

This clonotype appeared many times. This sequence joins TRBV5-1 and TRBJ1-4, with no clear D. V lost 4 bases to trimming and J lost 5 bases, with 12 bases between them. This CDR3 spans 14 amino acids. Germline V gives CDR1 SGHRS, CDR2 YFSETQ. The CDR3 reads CASSQGISNEKLFF. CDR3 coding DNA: TGCGCCAGCAGCCAAGGGATTTCAAATGAAAAACTGTTTTTT.

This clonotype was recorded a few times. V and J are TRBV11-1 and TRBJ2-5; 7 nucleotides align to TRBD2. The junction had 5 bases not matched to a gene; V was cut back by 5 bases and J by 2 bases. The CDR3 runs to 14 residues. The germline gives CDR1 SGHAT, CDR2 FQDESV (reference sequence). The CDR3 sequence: CASSDPSGQETQYF. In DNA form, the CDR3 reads TGTGCCAGCAGCGACCCTAGCGGACAAGAGACCCAGTACTTC. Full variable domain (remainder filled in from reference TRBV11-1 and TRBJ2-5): EAEVAQSPRYKITEKSQAVAFWCDPISGHATLYWYRQILGQGPELLVQFQDESVVDDSQLPKDRFSAERLKGVDSTLKIQPAELGDSAMYLCASSDPSGQETQYFGPGTRLLVL.

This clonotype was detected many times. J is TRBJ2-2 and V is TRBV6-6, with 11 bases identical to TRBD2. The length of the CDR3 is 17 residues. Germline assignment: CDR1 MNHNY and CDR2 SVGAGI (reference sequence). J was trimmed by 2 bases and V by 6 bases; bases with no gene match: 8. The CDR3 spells CASRGAGTSGNTGELFF. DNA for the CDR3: TGTGCCAGCAGGGGGGCAGGGACTAGCGGCAACACCGGGGAGCTGTTTTTT.

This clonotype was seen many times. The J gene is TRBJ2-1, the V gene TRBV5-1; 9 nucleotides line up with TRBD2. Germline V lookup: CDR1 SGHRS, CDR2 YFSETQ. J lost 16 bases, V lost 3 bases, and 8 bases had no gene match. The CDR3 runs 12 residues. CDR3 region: CASSSTSGNLFF. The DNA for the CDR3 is TGCGCCAGCAGCTCGACTAGCGGAAATTTATTCTTC.

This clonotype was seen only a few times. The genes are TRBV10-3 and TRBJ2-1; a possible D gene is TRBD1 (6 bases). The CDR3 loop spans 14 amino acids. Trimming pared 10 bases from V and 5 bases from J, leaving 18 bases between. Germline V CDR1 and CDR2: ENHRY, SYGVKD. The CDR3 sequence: CATAPETGNNEQFF. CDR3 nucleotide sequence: TGTGCCACCGCCCCGGAGACAGGTAACAATGAGCAGTTCTTC.

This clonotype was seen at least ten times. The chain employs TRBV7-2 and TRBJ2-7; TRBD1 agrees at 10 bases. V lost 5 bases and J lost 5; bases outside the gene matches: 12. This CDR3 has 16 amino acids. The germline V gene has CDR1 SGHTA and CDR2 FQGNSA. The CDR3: CASSQIPGQGYHEQYF. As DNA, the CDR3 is TGTGCCAGCAGCCAAATTCCGGGACAGGGGTACCACGAGCAGTACTTC.

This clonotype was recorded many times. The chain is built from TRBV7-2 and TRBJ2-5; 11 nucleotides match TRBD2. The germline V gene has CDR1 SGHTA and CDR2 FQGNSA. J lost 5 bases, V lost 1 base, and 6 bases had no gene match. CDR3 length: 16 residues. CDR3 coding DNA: TGTGCCAGCAGCTTAGTTAGCGGGAGGGTCGGTGAGACCCAGTACTTC. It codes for CASSLVSGRVGETQYF.